Listed below are T cell receptor beta chains from one sample, sequenced in a study of early T cells in non-severe SARS-CoV-2 infection. Each CDR3 protein is one row after TCRdb ran MiXCR on the 5' RACE reads. The data hold approximately 50,000 distinct CDR3 sequences, with about 10% observed a single time. Sequencing input: whole blood. Receptor source: an adult who was a healthcare worker with PCR-confirmed SARS-CoV-2 infection or an uninfected control (not recorded which). CDR3s include the opening cysteine and the closing phenylalanine or tryptophan. Fields, in order: V gene, clone size, D gene, J gene, CDR3 protein, CDR3 DNA. A D gene is named only where the DNA matches it firmly. Some rows have no size entry. The others give once, few or many, or a class for an expanded clone.

v_call: TRBV2
clone_size: many
d_call: .
j_call: TRBJ2-3
cdr3_aa: CASSDWETDTQYF
cdr3_nt: TGTGCCAGCAGTGATTGGGAAACAGATACGCAGTATTTT

v_call: TRBV5-1
clone_size: many
d_call: .
j_call: TRBJ2-2
cdr3_aa: CASSVSVTGELFF
cdr3_nt: TGCGCCAGCAGTGTATCCGTGACCGGGGAGCTGTTTTTT

v_call: TRBV7-2
clone_size: many
d_call: .
j_call: TRBJ2-7
cdr3_aa: CASSLASSYEQYF
cdr3_nt: TGTGCCAGCAGCTTAGCTAGCTCCTACGAGCAGTACTTC

v_call: TRBV28
clone_size: many
d_call: .
j_call: TRBJ2-1
cdr3_aa: CASSLLRWGYEQFF
cdr3_nt: TGTGCCAGCAGTTTATTGCGCTGGGGGTATGAGCAGTTCTTC

v_call: TRBV29-1
clone_size: many
d_call: TRBD1
j_call: TRBJ2-3
cdr3_aa: CSVLRGQIADTQYF
cdr3_nt: TGCAGCGTCCTACGGGGACAGATTGCAGATACGCAGTATTTT

v_call: TRBV30
clone_size: few
d_call: .
j_call: TRBJ1-2
cdr3_aa: CAWRVASNYGYTF
cdr3_nt: TGTGCCTGGAGGGTAGCATCTAACTATGGCTACACCTTC

v_call: TRBV6-1
clone_size: .
d_call: .
j_call: TRBJ2-1
cdr3_aa: CASSEGGGDYNEQFF
cdr3_nt: TGTGCCAGCAGTGAGGGGGGAGGTGACTACAATGAGCAGTTCTTC

v_call: TRBV7-8
clone_size: medium-sized
d_call: .
j_call: TRBJ2-3
cdr3_aa: CASSLLALTDTQYF
cdr3_nt: TGTGCCAGCAGCCTACTAGCTTTGACAGATACGCAGTATTTT

v_call: TRBV10-2
clone_size: .
d_call: .
j_call: TRBJ2-7
cdr3_aa: CASSESLREQYF
cdr3_nt: TGCGCCAGCAGTGAGAGCCTCCGCGAGCAGTACTTC

v_call: TRBV28
clone_size: .
d_call: .
j_call: TRBJ2-7
cdr3_aa: CATEPTGVSSYEQYF
cdr3_nt: TGTGCAACAGAGCCCACAGGCGTTAGCTCCTACGAGCAGTACTTC

v_call: TRBV6-4
clone_size: many
d_call: .
j_call: TRBJ2-3
cdr3_aa: CASNPPACLASRRDTQYF
cdr3_nt: TGTGCCAGCAATCCTCCGGCCTGTCTAGCGTCAAGACGGGATACGCAGTATTTT

v_call: TRBV20-1
clone_size: many
d_call: TRBD1
j_call: TRBJ1-2
cdr3_aa: CSAGTEGYGYTF
cdr3_nt: TGCAGTGCTGGGACAGAGGGCTATGGCTACACCTTC

v_call: TRBV20-1
clone_size: few
d_call: .
j_call: TRBJ1-2
cdr3_aa: CSARDPLYGYTF
cdr3_nt: TGCAGTGCTAGAGATCCGCTTTATGGCTACACCTTC

v_call: TRBV5-5
clone_size: many
d_call: .
j_call: TRBJ1-1
cdr3_aa: CASSLANRRGTEAFF
cdr3_nt: TGTGCCAGCAGCTTGGCGAACAGGAGGGGGACTGAAGCTTTCTTT

v_call: TRBV28
clone_size: many
d_call: .
j_call: TRBJ1-2
cdr3_aa: CASEQGPYYGYTF
cdr3_nt: TGTGCCAGCGAACAGGGCCCCTACTATGGCTACACCTTC

v_call: TRBV24-1
clone_size: .
d_call: .
j_call: TRBJ2-1
cdr3_aa: CATSGFQGKNEQFF
cdr3_nt: TGTGCCACCAGTGGCTTCCAGGGTAAGAATGAGCAGTTCTTC

v_call: TRBV6-5
clone_size: many
d_call: .
j_call: TRBJ2-7
cdr3_aa: CASTRDSGSPYEQYF
cdr3_nt: TGTGCCAGCACCCGAGACTCAGGTAGCCCATACGAGCAGTACTTC

v_call: TRBV5-1
clone_size: .
d_call: .
j_call: TRBJ2-1
cdr3_aa: CASSLARSATYNEQFF
cdr3_nt: TGCGCCAGCAGCTTGGCCAGGTCAGCCACCTACAATGAGCAGTTCTTC

v_call: TRBV20-1
clone_size: many
d_call: .
j_call: TRBJ2-2
cdr3_aa: CSAGRAGATGELFF
cdr3_nt: TGCAGTGCGGGGAGAGCGGGTGCGACCGGGGAGCTGTTTTTT

v_call: TRBV28
clone_size: many
d_call: .
j_call: TRBJ1-1
cdr3_aa: CASSRRTGLNTEAFF
cdr3_nt: TGTGCCAGCAGTCGCCGGACGGGATTGAACACTGAAGCTTTCTTT

v_call: TRBV28
clone_size: few
d_call: .
j_call: TRBJ1-2
cdr3_aa: CASSLSEYYGYTF
cdr3_nt: TGTGCCAGCAGTCTTTCCGAATATTATGGCTACACCTTC

v_call: TRBV10-3
clone_size: many
d_call: .
j_call: TRBJ1-1
cdr3_aa: CAISGLMNTEAFF
cdr3_nt: TGTGCCATCTCTGGATTGATGAACACTGAAGCTTTCTTT

v_call: TRBV9
clone_size: few
d_call: .
j_call: TRBJ1-3
cdr3_aa: CASSVSGSTPGNTIYF
cdr3_nt: TGTGCCAGCAGCGTAAGCGGGTCAACTCCTGGAAACACCATATATTTT

v_call: TRBV7-2
clone_size: .
d_call: TRBD1
j_call: TRBJ2-5
cdr3_aa: CASSFGPGQGRDRETQYF
cdr3_nt: TGTGCCAGCAGCTTTGGTCCGGGACAGGGGAGGGATAGAGAGACCCAGTACTTC

v_call: TRBV7-3
clone_size: many
d_call: .
j_call: TRBJ2-3
cdr3_aa: CASSPLSGDTQYF
cdr3_nt: TGTGCCAGCAGCCCCTTATCGGGGGATACGCAGTATTTT

v_call: TRBV2
clone_size: many
d_call: .
j_call: TRBJ1-1
cdr3_aa: CASRGQFNTEAFF
cdr3_nt: TGTGCGTCCCGAGGGCAGTTTAACACTGAAGCTTTCTTT